The 19 T cell receptor beta chains reported below all come from one sample, sequenced in a study of T cells after yellow fever vaccination. A single record per CDR3 protein comes from TCRdb applying MiXCR to the 5' RACE reads. The sample has some 200,000 distinct CDR3 sequences, about 3% seen once; the top ten hold roughly 3.2%. This material consisted of CD4+ T cells sorted from PBMCs, taken 10 days after the yellow fever booster vaccination. Receptors originate from a man aged 18 to 30 who received the YFV17D yellow fever vaccine.

This chain links TRBV7-8 with TRBJ2-5, with D possibly matching TRBD2 (6 bases). Germline V gives CDR1 SGHVS, CDR2 FQNEAQ. V lost 5 bases and J lost 5, with 18 bases in between. The CDR3 has 15 residues. CDR3: CASSPGAAPGETQYF. The CDR3 DNA follows: TGTGCCAGCAGCCCGGGAGCGGCCCCTGGGGAGACCCAGTACTTC.

There are many counts of this clonotype. This chain joins TRBV5-1 and TRBJ1-3, with unresolved D. This CDR3 comprises 12 residues. Germline V CDR1 and CDR2: SGHRS, YFSETQ. The ends were cut back, 3 bases at V and 5 bases at J, with 6 bases in the middle. This chain's CDR3 is CASSSSRNTIYF. The CDR3 DNA reads TGCGCCAGCAGCTCCTCGAGAAACACCATATATTTT.

This clonotype appeared many times. Here the CDR3 reads CASSQRSDGLSGNTIYF. The DNA for the CDR3 is TGCGCCAGCAGCCAAAGGTCGGACGGCCTCTCTGGAAACACCATATATTTT. This sequence joins TRBV4-1 and TRBJ1-3; D remains ambiguous. Germline V gene lookup returns CDR1 MGHRA and CDR2 YSYEKL. The CDR3 has 17 amino acids. V was trimmed by 2 bases and J by 0 bases, leaving 14 bases between them.

This clonotype was detected many times. This sequence joins TRBV20-1 and TRBJ2-7, with 9 nucleotides matching TRBD2. Germline CDR1 and CDR2: DFQATT and SNEGSKA (reference sequence). Germline trimming cut 0 bases from V and 10 bases from J; bases unmatched to any gene: 4. CDR3 length: 12 residues. The CDR3: CSARDQRGEQYF. CDR3 nucleotides: TGCAGTGCTAGAGATCAGCGGGGGGAACAGTACTTC.

This clonotype came up many times. The chain employs TRBV10-3 and TRBJ2-1; a possible D gene is TRBD1 (5 bases). Trimming stripped 7 bases from V and 4 bases from J, with 5 bases between. The CDR3 covers 11 residues. Looked up from germline, CDR1 is ENHRY and CDR2 is SYGVKD. CDR3 coding DNA: TGTGCCATCAAGGGGTACAATGAGCAGTTCTTC. Encoded protein: CAIKGYNEQFF.

V is TRBV6-1 and J is TRBJ2-3, with 7 positions matching TRBD1. The CDR3 loop spans 14 amino acids. The junction had 3 bases not matched to a gene; V was cut back by 6 bases and J by 0 bases. The germline CDR1 and CDR2 sequences are MNHNS and SASEGT. The CDR3 nucleotides are TGTGCCAGCAGGGACAGGTTGAGCACAGATACGCAGTATTTT. This translates into CASRDRLSTDTQYF.

This clonotype was found many times. This rearrangement joins TRBV12-3 or TRBV12-4 to TRBJ2-2; 9 nucleotides align to TRBD1. The CDR3 extends over 14 amino acids. Germline trimming cut 6 bases from V and 7 bases from J; bases unmatched to any gene: 6. CDR3 nucleotides: TGTGCCAGCAGGATACAGGGGGCCGGCGGGGAGCTGTTTTTT. This gives the protein CASRIQGAGGELFF.

This clonotype was picked up many times. The V call is TRBV5-6, the J call TRBJ2-3, with D unresolved. CDR1 SGHDT and CDR2 YYEEEE come from the germline V gene. This CDR3 has 13 residues. The V end was cut by 4 bases, the J end by 10 bases, with 16 bases between. CDR3 nucleotide sequence: TGTGCCAGCAGCCGAGATGGAATTAACGCGCAGTATTTT. It specifies CASSRDGINAQYF.

This clonotype was seen ten or more times. The chain employs TRBV4-3 and TRBJ2-2; the D gene could be TRBD1 or TRBD2 (6 bases each). There are 16 residues in the CDR3. Per germline, CDR1 LGHNA and CDR2 YSLEER. Trimming stripped 0 bases from V and 3 bases from J, with 11 bases between. The CDR3 protein is CASSQEGGWDTGELFF. The CDR3 region has the DNA TGCGCCAGCAGCCAAGAAGGGGGGTGGGACACCGGGGAGCTGTTTTTT.

The chain is built from TRBV30 and TRBJ1-1; D gene ambiguous. This CDR3 has 14 residues. Germline CDR1 reads GTSNPN; CDR2 reads SVGIG (reference sequence). V lost 3 bases to trimming and J lost 1 base, with 12 bases between them. DNA of the CDR3: TGTGCCTGGAGCCCCCTTACACCGAACACTGAAGCTTTCTTT. This translates into CAWSPLTPNTEAFF.

This clonotype appeared many times. The V call is TRBV5-1, the J call TRBJ2-2, with no clear D. This CDR3 region has 15 residues. The V end lost 0 bases, the J end lost 5 bases, and 11 bases lay between the germline ends. Germline CDR1 and CDR2: SGHRS and YFSETQ. The CDR3 DNA reads as TGCGCCAGCAGCTTGGAAGGGTTTTTTACCGGGGAGCTGTTTTTT. Protein: CASSLEGFFTGELFF.

V and J are TRBV20-1 and TRBJ1-5, with D possibly being TRBD1 (5 bases). There are 14 residues in the CDR3. Looked up from germline, CDR1 is DFQATT and CDR2 is SNEGSKA (reference sequence). V was pared by 6 bases and J by 4 bases, with 16 bases between. This CDR3 reads CSAWSGLGNQPQHF. CDR3 bases: TGCAGTGCCTGGTCGGGGCTGGGGAATCAGCCCCAGCATTTT.

The genes are TRBV7-3 and TRBJ1-1; D gene unclear. Germline values: CDR1 SGHTA, CDR2 FQGTGA. V dropped 2 bases and J dropped 4 bases, with 14 bases sitting between them. The CDR3 has 15 residues. CDR3 coding DNA: TGTGCCAGCAGCTTAGATGGGGTTAGTACCACTGAAGCTTTCTTT. Translating it yields CASSLDGVSTTEAFF.

This clonotype was recorded many times. This chain joins TRBV27 and TRBJ2-5, with 15 bases fitting TRBD2. The trim removed 4 bases at V and 5 bases at J, leaving 5 bases unmatched. This CDR3 spans 16 amino acids. The germline V gene encodes CDR1 MNHEY and CDR2 SMNVEV (reference sequence). The chain's CDR3 is CASSSGLAGGLETQYF. The CDR3 nucleotides are TGTGCCAGCAGTTCAGGACTAGCGGGGGGGCTTGAGACCCAGTACTTC.

This clonotype showed up many times. This chain connects TRBV19 to TRBJ1-5, with D uncertain. V lost 3 bases and J lost 5, with 17 bases in between. The CDR3 runs 16 residues. Germline V lookup: CDR1 LNHDA, CDR2 SQIVND (reference sequence). The CDR3 loop is CASSISWRGGYQPQHF. Here the CDR3 DNA reads TGTGCCAGTAGTATCTCTTGGCGGGGAGGTTATCAGCCCCAGCATTTT.

At least ten counts were recorded for this clonotype. The chain has TRBV9 and TRBJ1-3; D is undetermined. This CDR3 region has 15 residues. V shed 0 bases and J shed 4 bases, with 11 bases lying between them. Germline CDR1 reads SGDLS; CDR2 reads YYNGEE. The CDR3 coding sequence is TGTGCCAGCAGCGTAGGAATGACCGCCGGAAACACCATATATTTT. It codes for CASSVGMTAGNTIYF.

The chain uses TRBV20-1 and TRBJ1-4; D is ambiguous. V was clipped by 0 bases and J by 8 bases, with 13 bases between them. This CDR3 has 14 residues. Germline lookup yields CDR1 DFQATT and CDR2 SNEGSKA (reference sequence). CDR3: CSARDTAKGEKLFF. CDR3 bases: TGCAGTGCTAGAGATACAGCAAAAGGGGAAAAACTGTTTTTT.

This clonotype has a handful of counts. The J gene is TRBJ2-3, the V gene TRBV5-6; D tentatively reads TRBD1 or TRBD2 (5 bases each). V was cut by 4 bases and J by 4 bases, with 16 bases left in between. The CDR3 loop spans 15 amino acids. The germline gives CDR1 SGHDT, CDR2 YYEEEE. CDR3 sequence (DNA): TGTGCCAGCAGCCGATGGGACCCAGGTGCAGATACGCAGTATTTT. This translates into CASSRWDPGADTQYF.

This clonotype was counted a single time. With a much larger clone just one base away, this may be a read error. The rearrangement uses TRBV20-1 and TRBJ1-2; D is unresolved. The CDR3 consists of 13 residues. In germline, CDR1 is DFQATT, CDR2 SNEGSKA (reference sequence). Trimming stripped 1 base from V and 8 bases from J, with 14 bases between. The CDR3 coding sequence is TGCAGTGCTAGAGTATGGCTGATGTTGGGCTACACCTTC. Its protein product is CSARVWLMLGYTF.